This T cell receptor (beta chain) was sequenced for a study of human T cells and chemical hapten exposure. Study context: Predominantly women, the patients had alopecia areata, totalis or universalis. From small differences in pooled library volume came most of the variation in per-sample TCR yields.

Individual cDNA molecules received unique molecular identifiers in the library. TCRdb re-called the RACE reads with MiXCR, one entry per CDR3 protein. Among 380,000 or so distinct CDR3 sequences, approximately 5% were seen once, and the ten largest hold over 7%. The CDR3 has 15 residues. Germline CDR1 and CDR2: SGHAT and FQNNGV. With 5 bases clipped from V and 0 bases from J, the junction kept 4 bases outside the gene matches. Time point here: pre-sensitization, week 0. Treatment indicated: therapeutic diphenylcyclopropenone sensitization with weekly scalp DPC. This clonotype was detected ten times or more. Its antigen is currently unknown. The study's findings and limits: The study found that DPC sensitization did not change TCRs above 1 in 1000 frequency.

This TCR came from a woman between 18 and 29 years old with alopecia areata. Some clones in this sample may be carry-over from other donors' samples. Sequences were derived from whole blood, sampled in connection with sensitization to the hapten diphenylcyclopropenone (DPC). The rearrangement uses TRBV11-2 and TRBJ1-5; 7 bases map to TRBD1. This chain's CDR3 is CASSGTANSNQPQHF. Written as DNA, the CDR3 is TGTGCCAGCAGCGGGACAGCGAATAGCAATCAGCCCCAGCATTTT.